This T cell receptor beta chain was captured in a study of T cell changes during pregnancy in multiple sclerosis (dated by TCRdb to between 2017 and 2020). The study in broad terms: Changes in the T cell repertoire over the course of pregnancy were examined in this study in women with multiple sclerosis.

Concerning this clone itself: Its antigen specificity is not known. No much larger clone exists at a distance of one base, and base qualities are not known.

The library relied on the immunoSEQ multiplex PCR assay. Imported from immuneACCESS, the table was reduced by TCRdb to in-frame sequences with V and J called. These copies leave out some clones; in studies compared against another copy, an unresolved V gene accounts for under half, and the cause of the remainder is not known. The sample contains about 58,000 clones, 93% of them found a single time. Around 4% of the sample goes to the ten largest clones. For this chain, trimming is 5 bases at the V end and 4 bases at the J end, and the number of junction bases without a gene match is 8. Its CDR3 holds 15 amino acids, cysteine through phenylalanine. Only the CDR3 DNA is retained, 45 bases long and in frame from the first base. The germline V gene (reference sequence) yields MNHEY for CDR1 and SMNVEV for CDR2.

This chain joins TRBV27 to TRBJ2-5, with 9 bases matching TRBD1. The TCR was taken from a female donor with multiple sclerosis, enrolled in a pregnancy study. The specimen comprised CD8+ T cells from peripheral blood mononuclear cells, sampled in the second trimester of pregnancy. The nucleotide sequence reads as follows: TGTGCCAGCAGTCTCGGGACAGGGTATCTAGAGACCCAGTACTTC. Protein translation: CASSLGTGYLETQYF.